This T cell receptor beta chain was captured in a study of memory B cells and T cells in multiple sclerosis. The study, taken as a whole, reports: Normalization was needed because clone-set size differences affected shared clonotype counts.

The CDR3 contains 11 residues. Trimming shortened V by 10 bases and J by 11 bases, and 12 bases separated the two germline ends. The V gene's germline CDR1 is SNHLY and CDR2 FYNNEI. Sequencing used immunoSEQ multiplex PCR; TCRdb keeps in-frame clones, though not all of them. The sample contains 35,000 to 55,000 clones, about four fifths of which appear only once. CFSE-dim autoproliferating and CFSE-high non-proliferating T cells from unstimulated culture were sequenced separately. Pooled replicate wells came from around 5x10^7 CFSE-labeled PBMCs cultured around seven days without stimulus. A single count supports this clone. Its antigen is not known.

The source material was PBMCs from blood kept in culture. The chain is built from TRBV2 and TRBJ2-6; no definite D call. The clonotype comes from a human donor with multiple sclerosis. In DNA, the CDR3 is TGTGCCACAACGTACCTAGACGTCCTGACTTTC. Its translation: CATTYLDVLTF.